The 31 T cell receptor beta chains below all came from one sample that was sequenced in a study of OX40 agonist ivuxolimab in advanced cancers. The assay was immunoSEQ multiplex PCR, and TCRdb's table has in-frame clones only and misses some. The top ten hold about 1.1% of the sample, which has about 70,000 clones, approximately 80% seen once. The sample consisted of CD4+ or CD8+ T cells sorted from blood, taken in a trial of the OX40 agonist ivuxolimab. These receptor sequences come from an adult with an advanced solid tumor such as melanoma, head and neck, liver or kidney cancer.

The chain combines TRBV30 with TRBJ2-1; D gene unclear. Trimming removed 0 bases from V and 10 bases from J, with 7 bases in between. There are 11 residues in the CDR3. Germline V lookup: CDR1 GTSNPN, CDR2 SVGIG (reference sequence). The CDR3 reads CAWSVVGEQFF. The CDR3 DNA is TGTGCCTGGAGTGTAGTCGGGGAGCAGTTCTTC. Drawing the rest from reference TRBV30 and TRBJ2-1, the complete variable domain is SQTIHQWPATLVQPVGSPLSLECTVEGTSNPNLYWYRQAAGRGLQLLFYSVGIGQISSEVPQNLSASRPQDRQFILSSKKLLLSDSGFYLCAWSVVGEQFFGPGTRLTVL.

CDR3 nucleotides: TGTGCCAGCAGCGCGAACCAGGGGAAAGGGGGCTACACCTTC. Translating gives CASSANQGKGGYTF. The J gene is TRBJ1-2, the V gene TRBV11-1, with a possible D match to TRBD1 (6 bases). Germline V gene sequence: CDR1 SGHAT, CDR2 FQDESV (reference sequence). V lost 5 bases to trimming and J lost 8 bases, with 18 bases between them. The length of the CDR3 is 14 residues. Full variable domain (missing parts from reference TRBV11-1 and TRBJ1-2): EAEVAQSPRYKITEKSQAVAFWCDPISGHATLYWYRQILGQGPELLVQFQDESVVDDSQLPKDRFSAERLKGVDSTLKIQPAELGDSAMYLCASSANQGKGGYTFGSGTRLTVV.

By share, this clone counts as medium-sized (0.01 to 0.1%). The rearrangement joins TRBV5-4 to TRBJ1-3, with TRBD1 matching 9 bases. The ends lost 4 bases at V and 8 bases at J; junction bases unmatched: 7. The CDR3 consists of 14 residues. The germline CDR1 and CDR2 sequences are SGHNT and YYREEE (reference sequence). The DNA for the CDR3 is TGTGCCAGCAGCCTTCCCCGGACAGGGGACACCATATATTTT. Translation gives CASSLPRTGDTIYF.

The rearrangement joins TRBV6-1 to TRBJ2-3, with D uncertain. CDR1 is MNHNS, CDR2 SASEGT, per germline. V gave up 0 bases and J gave up 9 bases, with 10 bases separating them. The CDR3 contains 13 residues. CDR3 nucleotides: TGTGCCAGCAGTGAAGCGAACGGCGAGACGCAGTATTTT. It encodes CASSEANGETQYF.

This CDR3 is CASSLNRRQETQYF. CDR3 bases: TGTGCCAGCAGCTTGAACAGGCGGCAAGAGACCCAGTACTTC. This chain connects TRBV5-4 to TRBJ2-5; D may be TRBD1 (5 bases). This CDR3 has 14 residues. Looked up from germline, CDR1 is SGHNT and CDR2 is YYREEE (reference sequence). V lost 1 base, J lost 2 bases, and 9 bases lay in between.

CDR3 coding DNA: TGTGCCAGCAGCGTTAGCGGGCCCTCCTACAATGAGCAGTTCTTC. It specifies CASSVSGPSYNEQFF. The V call is TRBV5-4, the J call TRBJ2-1; TRBD2 matches at 7 bases. This CDR3 has 15 amino acids. CDR1 and CDR2 (germline): SGHNT, YYREEE (reference sequence). Germline trimming cut 4 bases from V and 0 bases from J; bases unmatched to any gene: 4.

This clone was found once. The V gene is TRBV29-1, the J gene TRBJ2-5; weak D call: TRBD1 (5 bases). Looked up from germline, CDR1 is SQVTM and CDR2 is ANQGSEA. Deletions cut 4 bases from V and 2 bases from J, with 11 bases between. This CDR3 has 13 residues. The CDR3, as DNA: TGCAGCGTTGGGGTGACAGCACAAGAGACCCAGTACTTC. Encoded protein: CSVGVTAQETQYF.

This sequence joins TRBV2 and TRBJ2-7; the match to TRBD1 covers 10 bases. Unmatched junction bases numbered 12, after V lost 6 bases and J lost 7 bases. Germline CDR1 and CDR2: SNHLY and FYNNEI. CDR3 length: 15 amino acids. The CDR3 sequence: CASRTRDRGRGEQYF. CDR3 coding DNA: TGTGCCAGCAGGACCCGGGACAGGGGAAGGGGAGAGCAGTACTTC.

This sequence joins TRBV18 and TRBJ2-5, with TRBD1 as a possible D gene (6 bases). The germline V and J ends were trimmed by 3 bases and 6 bases, with 17 bases remaining between them. The germline V gene has CDR1 KGHSH and CDR2 LQKENI. The CDR3 spans 15 residues. This CDR3 is CASSPGTTHIQTQYF. CDR3 bases: TGTGCCAGCTCACCTGGGACAACACACATACAGACCCAGTACTTC.

The chain has TRBV4-1 and TRBJ2-5, with a weak D call TRBD1 (6 bases). The CDR3 has 15 amino acids. The germline CDR1 and CDR2 sequences are MGHRA and YSYEKL. V was cut by 1 base and J by 5 bases, with 14 bases left in between. CDR3 sequence (DNA): TGCGCCAGCAGCCAAGTAGGCAGGGGTCCGGAGACCCAGTACTTC. This translates into CASSQVGRGPETQYF.

The gene calls are TRBV19 and TRBJ1-5; D remains unclear. This CDR3 spans 13 amino acids. V shed 10 bases and J shed 7 bases, with 17 bases lying between them. The germline V gene has CDR1 LNHDA and CDR2 SQIVND (reference sequence). The CDR3 DNA reads TGTGCCACCCACGCGGACCCCAGGCAGCCCCAGCATTTT. Translation: CATHADPRQPQHF. The full variable domain, in which reference TRBV19 and TRBJ1-5 provide the parts outside the CDR3, is DGGITQSPKYLFRKEGQNVTLSCEQNLNHDAMYWYRQDPGQGLRLIYYSQIVNDFQKGDIAEGYSVSREKKESFPLTVTSAQKNPTAFYLCATHADPRQPQHFGDGTRLSIL.

The chain joins TRBV5-4 to TRBJ2-3; 9 nucleotides agree with TRBD1. The V gene end was trimmed by 4 bases and the J gene end by 1 base; junction bases not matched to a gene: 16. Germline V lookup: CDR1 SGHNT, CDR2 YYREEE (reference sequence). This CDR3 has 19 amino acids. The CDR3 DNA is TGTGCCAGCAGCAAGCCGGGACAGGGCTACGGAGAGGGCACAGATACGCAGTATTTT. Amino acid sequence: CASSKPGQGYGEGTDTQYF.

The gene calls are TRBV5-1 and TRBJ1-2; D is undetermined. Trimming cost V 4 bases and J 8 bases, with 18 bases left between them. This CDR3 contains 14 residues. The germline V gene has CDR1 SGHRS and CDR2 YFSETQ. The CDR3 coding sequence is TGCGCCAGCAGCCCATTGGCAGCAGCAGGAGGCTACACCTTC. Translation gives CASSPLAAAGGYTF.

V usage is TRBV27 and J usage is TRBJ1-6, with D uncertain. The V and J ends lost 3 bases and 10 bases respectively, with 7 bases between them. The CDR3 runs to 12 residues. CDR1 and CDR2 from the germline V gene are MNHEY and SMNVEV (reference sequence). CDR3 DNA sequence: TGTGCCAGCAGTTTGAACGCGTCACCCCTCCACTTT. It yields the protein CASSLNASPLHF.

This sequence joins TRBV19 and TRBJ1-2; 8 bases align to TRBD1. The trim removed 5 bases at V and 2 bases at J, leaving 7 bases unmatched. Per the germline V gene, CDR1 is LNHDA and CDR2 is SQIVND (reference sequence). The CDR3 totals 15 residues. CDR3 protein: CASSERQGRNYGYTF. The CDR3 DNA sequence: TGTGCCAGTAGTGAAAGACAGGGGCGAAACTATGGCTACACCTTC.

The count of this clone is one. The J gene is TRBJ1-5, the V gene TRBV19; D possibly corresponds to TRBD1 (5 bases). This CDR3 comprises 16 residues. Germline CDR1 is LNHDA and CDR2 is SQIVND (reference sequence). Trimming cost V 3 bases and J 3 bases, with 15 bases left between them. CDR3 sequence reads: CASSMVGGVINQPQHF. In DNA, the CDR3 is TGTGCCAGTAGTATGGTCGGAGGGGTTATCAATCAGCCCCAGCATTTT.

The chain uses TRBV5-4 and TRBJ1-3; D perhaps matches TRBD1 (5 bases). Looked up from germline, CDR1 is SGHNT and CDR2 is YYREEE (reference sequence). This CDR3 spans 14 amino acids. Trimming took off 2 bases at V and 3 bases at J, with 9 bases between the two ends. The CDR3 DNA is TGTGCCAGCAGCTTTATGGGGGGTGGAAACACCATATATTTT. Amino acids: CASSFMGGGNTIYF.

This chain links TRBV7-9 with TRBJ2-5, with D perhaps matching TRBD1 or TRBD2 (5 bases each). The CDR3 is 14 residues long. Germline CDR1 SEHNR, CDR2 FQNEAQ (reference sequence). The V and J ends lost 3 bases and 1 base respectively, with 9 bases between them. The CDR3 here is CASSFTGRQETQYF. Written as DNA, the CDR3 is TGTGCCAGCAGCTTTACGGGACGCCAAGAGACCCAGTACTTC.

V usage is TRBV19 and J usage is TRBJ1-1; tentatively, D is TRBD1 (6 bases). V dropped 6 bases and J dropped 5 bases, with 13 bases sitting between them. The germline gives CDR1 LNHDA, CDR2 SQIVND (reference sequence). This CDR3 spans 13 amino acids. CDR3 bases: TGTGCCAGTAGGCTACAGGGTGGGACTGAAGCTTTCTTT. It is translated as CASRLQGGTEAFF.

The gene calls are TRBV5-1 and TRBJ1-1; no clear D gene. Germline lookup yields CDR1 SGHRS and CDR2 YFSETQ. The ends were cut back, 4 bases at V and 5 bases at J, with 18 bases in the middle. The CDR3 sequence is 15 residues long. The CDR3 loop reads CASSPTRGPKTEAFF. CDR3 DNA sequence: TGCGCCAGCAGCCCGACGCGCGGCCCGAAGACTGAAGCTTTCTTT.

J is TRBJ1-6 and V is TRBV7-8; 8 nucleotides line up with TRBD1. After removal of 3 bases from V and 9 bases from J, the junction contained 7 bases not matched to a gene. This CDR3 is built from 15 residues. Germline assignment: CDR1 SGHVS and CDR2 FQNEAQ. This CDR3 is CASSLAAGGSSPLHF. The DNA of the CDR3 is TGTGCCAGCAGCTTGGCGGCAGGGGGCAGTTCACCCCTCCACTTT.

The genes are TRBV19 and TRBJ1-5; 11 bases line up with TRBD1. V was clipped by 5 bases and J by 7 bases; unmatched bases: 7. Germline V gene data show CDR1 as LNHDA and CDR2 as SQIVND (reference sequence). The CDR3 consists of 15 residues. CDR3 protein: CASSPRTGGIQPQHF. The CDR3 DNA sequence: TGTGCCAGTAGTCCCCGGACAGGGGGCATACAGCCCCAGCATTTT.

This chain uses TRBV19 with TRBJ1-2; D might be TRBD1 (6 bases). The CDR3 contains 16 residues. Trimming shortened V by 5 bases and J by 0 bases, and 16 bases separated the two germline ends. The germline gives CDR1 LNHDA, CDR2 SQIVND (reference sequence). Written as DNA, the CDR3 is TGTGCCAGTAGTTTGGACAGAAAGATTACTAACTATGGCTACACCTTC. Amino acids: CASSLDRKITNYGYTF.

The CDR3 loop reads CASTSGTLNTGELFF. In nucleotides, the CDR3 is TGCGCCAGCACCTCCGGGACACTGAACACCGGGGAGCTGTTTTTT. The chain has TRBV5-1 and TRBJ2-2; a possible D gene is TRBD1 (6 bases). The V end lost 6 bases, the J end lost 1 base, and 13 bases lay between the germline ends. Germline V CDR1 and CDR2: SGHRS, YFSETQ. This CDR3 spans 15 amino acids.

V gene TRBV5-5 combines with J gene TRBJ1-1; TRBD1 is a possible D gene (5 bases). V dropped 5 bases and J dropped 1 base, with 12 bases sitting between them. This CDR3 spans 14 amino acids. CDR1 and CDR2 from the germline V gene are SGHKS and YYEKEE (reference sequence). The CDR3 here is CASRQQVGNTEAFF. The DNA for the CDR3 is TGTGCCAGCAGGCAACAGGTGGGGAACACTGAAGCTTTCTTT.

This clone has a handful of counts. The chain recombines TRBV7-9 with TRBJ1-4; 10 bases are shared with TRBD1. The germline V gene encodes CDR1 SEHNR and CDR2 FQNEAQ (reference sequence). This CDR3 is built from 14 residues. The V and J ends lost 5 bases and 8 bases, in that order; junction bases with no gene match: 5. CDR3 region: CASSPGQGNEKLFF. CDR3 in DNA: TGTGCCAGCAGCCCGGGACAGGGGAACGAAAAACTGTTTTTT.

On this clone itself: In the same sample, other DNA sequences code for this CDR3. J is TRBJ2-2 and V is TRBV29-1; no firm D call. The ends were cut back, 2 bases at V and 5 bases at J, with 6 bases in the middle. CDR3 length: 12 residues. Germline CDR1 is SQVTM and CDR2 is ANQGSEA. CDR3 sequence: CSVERQTGELFF. The CDR3 region has the DNA TGCAGCGTTGAACGCCAGACCGGGGAGCTGTTTTTT.

The chain is built from TRBV5-1 and TRBJ1-3, with D tentatively TRBD1 (5 bases). CDR3 length: 15 residues. CDR1 SGHRS and CDR2 YFSETQ come from the germline V gene. The V end was cut by 0 bases, the J end by 0 bases, with 7 bases between. The CDR3 sequence is CASSLAQGSGNTIYF. The CDR3 DNA reads as TGCGCCAGCAGCTTGGCGCAGGGCTCTGGAAACACCATATATTTT.

The genes are TRBV28 and TRBJ2-5; 11 nucleotides line up with TRBD1. CDR1 MDHEN and CDR2 SYDVKM come from the germline V gene. The length of the CDR3 is 16 residues. The trim removed 6 bases at V and 5 bases at J, leaving 11 bases unmatched. CDR3 amino acids: CASRTLGDRGDETQYF. The CDR3 DNA follows: TGTGCCAGCAGGACTCTCGGGGACAGGGGGGATGAGACCCAGTACTTC.

V is TRBV19 and J is TRBJ2-1; TRBD1 aligns across 8 bases. The germline CDR1 and CDR2 sequences are LNHDA and SQIVND (reference sequence). Unmatched junction bases numbered 10, after V lost 5 bases and J lost 4 bases. The CDR3 loop spans 16 amino acids. The CDR3, as DNA: TGTGCCAGTAGTGCGCCTCGGGACAGGAGTTACAATGAGCAGTTCTTC. It specifies CASSAPRDRSYNEQFF.

This clone was counted between two and nine times. The chain uses TRBV19 and TRBJ1-5, with D uncertain. CDR3 size: 15 residues. The V end lost 3 bases, the J end lost 2 bases, and 11 bases lay between the germline ends. Per germline, CDR1 LNHDA and CDR2 SQIVND (reference sequence). CDR3 sequence (DNA): TGTGCCAGTAGTATGCCACCTACGGGCAATCAGCCCCAGCATTTT. As protein: CASSMPPTGNQPQHF.